These 23 T cell receptor beta chains came from one sample sequenced in a study of cytomegalovirus exposure and HLA in healthy donors. The primer mix had 60 Vbeta and 13 Jbeta primers. This table comes from immunoSEQ multiplex PCR, and its TCRdb copy is limited to in-frame clones, with some not included. The sample yields about 220,000 clones, 80% to 85% seen once. Sequenced material: PBMCs. Receptor source: a boy aged 2 to 10 in good health and CMV-seronegative.

The genes are TRBV19 and TRBJ2-3; perhaps TRBD2 as D (5 bases). The V end was cut by 7 bases, the J end by 2 bases, with 19 bases between. The CDR3 totals 16 residues. The germline V gene encodes CDR1 LNHDA and CDR2 SQIVND (reference sequence). The CDR3 region is CASMAPRAGYTDTQYF. The CDR3, as DNA: TGTGCCAGTATGGCCCCACGGGCGGGCTACACAGATACGCAGTATTTT. The full variable domain, rest sourced from reference TRBV19 and TRBJ2-3, is DGGITQSPKYLFRKEGQNVTLSCEQNLNHDAMYWYRQDPGQGLRLIYYSQIVNDFQKGDIAEGYSVSREKKESFPLTVTSAQKNPTAFYLCASMAPRAGYTDTQYFGPGTRLTVL.

The CDR3: CSVARANYGYTF. Written as DNA, the CDR3 is TGCAGCGTTGCGAGAGCTAACTATGGCTACACCTTC. This chain uses TRBV29-1 with TRBJ1-2; no clear D gene. The germline gives CDR1 SQVTM, CDR2 ANQGSEA. CDR3 length: 12 residues. V gave up 4 bases and J gave up 0 bases, with 6 bases separating them.

Only a few counts were recorded for this clone. The rearrangement uses TRBV27 and TRBJ1-4, with D unresolved. Per germline, CDR1 MNHEY and CDR2 SMNVEV (reference sequence). V shed 5 bases and J shed 0 bases, with 10 bases lying between them. The CDR3 consists of 15 residues. As DNA, the CDR3 is TGTGCCAGCAGTAAGAATCGGGCAACTAATGAAAAACTGTTTTTT. Amino acid sequence: CASSKNRATNEKLFF.

This clone was seen only once. The genes are TRBV6-1 and TRBJ2-3, with D perhaps matching TRBD2 (6 bases). Germline values: CDR1 MNHNS, CDR2 SASEGT. Trimming removed 6 bases at V and 4 bases at J, with 11 bases between. The length of the CDR3 is 13 residues. The CDR3 loop is CASSGTPSDTQYF. The DNA of the CDR3 is TGTGCCAGCAGCGGGACTCCCTCAGATACGCAGTATTTT.

A few counts support this clone. This rearrangement joins TRBV6-5 to TRBJ2-1, with TRBD2 as a possible D gene (6 bases). V lost 8 bases and J 8 bases, leaving 19 bases between the germline ends. CDR3 length: 14 residues. Per germline, CDR1 MNHEY and CDR2 SVGAGI. Here the CDR3 reads CASSFATSGHEQFF. As DNA, the CDR3 is TGTGCCAGCTCCTTTGCGACTAGTGGACATGAGCAGTTCTTC.

The genes are TRBV6-4 and TRBJ1-1; TRBD1 agrees at 7 bases. The ends lost 6 bases at V and 1 base at J; junction bases unmatched: 5. CDR1 is MRHNA, CDR2 SNTAGT, per germline. The CDR3 extends over 14 amino acids. CDR3 loop: CASREDRANTEAFF. The CDR3 region has the DNA TGTGCCAGCAGAGAAGACAGGGCGAACACTGAAGCTTTCTTT.

The chain recombines TRBV27 with TRBJ2-1; no definite D call. Germline values: CDR1 MNHEY, CDR2 SMNVEV (reference sequence). Between the trimmed V and J ends, which lost 7 bases and 0 bases, there was a span of 10 bases. The CDR3 has 14 amino acids. The CDR3 region has the DNA TGTGCCAGCAACCTGGGCAGCTCCTACAATGAGCAGTTCTTC. Amino acids: CASNLGSSYNEQFF.

The genes are TRBV7-9 and TRBJ2-7; D is unresolved. The V gene's germline CDR1 is SEHNR and CDR2 FQNEAQ (reference sequence). V was pared by 5 bases and J by 1 base, with 9 bases between. The CDR3 length is 13 residues. As DNA, the CDR3 is TGTGCCAGCAGCCTAGACATTTCCTACGAGCAGTACTTC. Protein: CASSLDISYEQYF.

The sample holds one count of this clone. The chain is built from TRBV11-3 and TRBJ2-3; 8 nucleotides match TRBD2. This CDR3 has 14 residues. V lost 5 bases to trimming and J lost 1 base; unmatched junction nucleotides: 2. Germline V gene data show CDR1 as SGHNT and CDR2 as YENEEA. The CDR3: CASSPGLGTDTQYF. The CDR3 DNA reads as TGTGCCAGCAGCCCGGGACTAGGCACAGATACGCAGTATTTT.

CDR3 DNA sequence: TGTGCCAGCAGTTACTTGGTGGCAGGGGGAGAGACCCAGTACTTC. Translated: CASSYLVAGGETQYF. The chain links TRBV6-5 to TRBJ2-5, with TRBD1 identical over 7 bases. The V gene end was trimmed by 1 base and the J gene end by 4 bases; junction bases not matched to a gene: 6. The CDR3 sequence is 15 residues long. Germline V gene data show CDR1 as MNHEY and CDR2 as SVGAGI.

This clone was recorded only once. This chain uses TRBV4-1 with TRBJ2-3; TRBD2 matches 12 bases. This CDR3 contains 16 residues. V lost 1 base, J lost 2 bases, and 1 base stayed unmatched. CDR1 and CDR2 from the germline V gene are MGHRA and YSYEKL. The CDR3 is CASSQASGGDTDTQYF. In DNA form, the CDR3 reads TGCGCCAGCAGCCAAGCTAGCGGGGGGGACACAGATACGCAGTATTTT.

The chain carries TRBV19 and TRBJ1-5, with 7 bases identical to TRBD1. Germline CDR1 LNHDA, CDR2 SQIVND (reference sequence). The CDR3 loop spans 13 amino acids. Trimming took 7 bases from V and 7 from J; bases not matched to a gene: 7. The CDR3, as DNA: TGTGCCAGTACCGTCGACAGGGAACAGCCCCAGCATTTT. Translated: CASTVDREQPQHF.

The CDR3 region has the DNA TGTGCCAGCAGTGAGTCAGCGAGAGTAGCTGAAGCTTTCTTT. This encodes CASSESARVAEAFF. The chain employs TRBV2 and TRBJ1-1; no reliable D call. CDR1 is SNHLY and CDR2 is FYNNEI in the germline V gene. CDR3 length: 14 residues. Trimming removed 3 bases from V and 6 bases from J, with 14 bases in between.

The J gene is TRBJ1-1, the V gene TRBV10-3, with 8 bases aligning to TRBD1. The CDR3 consists of 13 residues. V shed 6 bases, J shed 8 bases, and the junction held 8 bases outside the gene matches. Germline CDR1 is ENHRY and CDR2 is SYGVKD. The CDR3 loop is CAIREGRDREAFF. The CDR3 nucleotides are TGTGCCATCAGGGAGGGACGGGACAGGGAAGCTTTCTTT.

This chain links TRBV19 with TRBJ1-5; 7 nucleotides line up with TRBD1. CDR1 and CDR2 (germline): LNHDA, SQIVND (reference sequence). V shed 4 bases and J 7 bases; nucleotides not matched to a gene: 13. The CDR3 is 16 residues long. The CDR3 region is CASSRSRQGIQQPQHF. DNA for the CDR3: TGTGCCAGTAGTAGGAGTCGACAGGGAATCCAACAGCCCCAGCATTTT. Looking up the rest from reference TRBV19 and TRBJ1-5 gives the full variable domain: DGGITQSPKYLFRKEGQNVTLSCEQNLNHDAMYWYRQDPGQGLRLIYYSQIVNDFQKGDIAEGYSVSREKKESFPLTVTSAQKNPTAFYLCASSRSRQGIQQPQHFGDGTRLSIL.

The V call is TRBV11-2, the J call TRBJ2-3; perhaps TRBD1 as D (5 bases). The CDR3 is made up of 14 amino acids. Trimming left V 5 bases short and J 11 bases short, with 20 bases between. Germline CDR1 reads SGHAT; CDR2 reads FQNNGV. In DNA form, the CDR3 reads TGTGCCAGCAGCGCCCATTTCCAGGGCACGAAGCAGTATTTT. It codes for CASSAHFQGTKQYF.

The rearrangement links TRBV7-2 to TRBJ2-2; 8 bases align to TRBD2. The CDR3 spans 15 residues. V lost 1 base to trimming and J lost 5 bases; unmatched junction nucleotides: 3. CDR1 is SGHTA and CDR2 is FQGNSA in the germline V gene. CDR3 in amino acids: CASSLEAGGTGELFF. The CDR3, as DNA: TGTGCCAGCAGCTTAGAGGCGGGAGGAACCGGGGAGCTGTTTTTT.

There are a few counts of this clone. This chain connects TRBV6-1 to TRBJ2-6; 7 nucleotides agree with TRBD1. With V trimmed by 4 bases and J by 0 bases, 9 bases remained unmatched. CDR1 is MNHNS, CDR2 SASEGT, per germline. This CDR3 region has 18 residues. The CDR3 here is CASSGRQGNPSGANVLTF. In DNA, the CDR3 is TGTGCCAGCAGTGGTAGACAGGGCAACCCCTCTGGGGCCAACGTCCTGACTTTC.

The V and J genes are TRBV6-1 and TRBJ2-1; 8 bases agree with TRBD2. The length of the CDR3 is 15 residues. Germline assignment: CDR1 MNHNS and CDR2 SASEGT. V gave up 0 bases and J gave up 9 bases; unmatched junction bases: 7. CDR3 amino acids: CASSEATGGPREQFF. The CDR3 nucleotides are TGTGCCAGCAGTGAAGCAACGGGAGGGCCACGTGAGCAGTTCTTC.

This clone has only one observation. J is TRBJ2-2 and V is TRBV27; D might be TRBD2 (6 bases). V was cut by 3 bases and J by 5 bases, with 13 bases left in between. This CDR3 is 15 amino acids long. Germline CDR1 is MNHEY and CDR2 is SMNVEV (reference sequence). The CDR3 DNA is TGTGCCAGCAGTTTCCTCGGGACTGAAACCGGGGAGCTGTTTTTT. It yields the protein CASSFLGTETGELFF.

This clone was detected only once. The V gene is TRBV5-1, the J gene TRBJ2-3; 7 bases map to TRBD2. Looked up from germline, CDR1 is SGHRS and CDR2 is YFSETQ. This CDR3 has 15 amino acids. Unmatched junction bases numbered 6, after V lost 0 bases and J lost 5 bases. The CDR3 loop is CASSLGGGHGDTQYF. CDR3 nucleotide sequence: TGCGCCAGCAGCTTGGGGGGAGGGCATGGAGATACGCAGTATTTT. Using reference TRBV5-1 and TRBJ2-3 for the parts outside the CDR3, the full variable domain is KAGVTQTPRYLIKTRGQQVTLSCSPISGHRSVSWYQQTPGQGLQFLFEYFSETQRNKGNFPGRFSGRQFSNSRSEMNVSTLELGDSALYLCASSLGGGHGDTQYFGPGTRLTVL.

CDR3 bases: TGTGCCAGCAGTTATGTCGGCTCCTACGAGCAGTACTTC. Translating gives CASSYVGSYEQYF. The V call is TRBV6-5, the J call TRBJ2-7, with no clear D. CDR1 and CDR2 from the germline V gene are MNHEY and SVGAGI. The CDR3 runs 13 residues. Trimming took 3 bases from V and 0 from J, leaving 6 bases between them.

CDR3 in amino acids: CASSTGTEAFF. CDR3 in DNA: TGTGCCAGCAGCACAGGGACTGAAGCTTTCTTT. This chain connects TRBV5-6 to TRBJ1-1, with a tentative D call TRBD1 (6 bases). V lost 4 bases to trimming and J lost 5 bases, with 6 bases between them. Germline CDR1 is SGHDT and CDR2 is YYEEEE. The CDR3 covers 11 residues.